These 22 T cell receptor beta chains were sequenced from one sample in a study of early T cells in non-severe SARS-CoV-2 infection. TCRdb reanalysed the 5' RACE reads using MiXCR and keeps one entry per CDR3 protein. The sample lists around 61,000 distinct CDR3 sequences; over 12% were seen once. Here the sequenced sample was whole blood, taken at baseline. The receptors were sampled from an adult who was a healthcare worker with PCR-confirmed SARS-CoV-2 infection or an uninfected control (not recorded which).

This clonotype was counted a few times. V and J are TRBV20-1 and TRBJ1-4; perhaps TRBD1 as D (6 bases). CDR3 length: 15 residues. Germline CDR1 and CDR2: DFQATT and SNEGSKA (reference sequence). The germline V and J ends were trimmed by 6 bases and 5 bases, with 19 bases remaining between them. The CDR3 is CSAVNPGHSNEKLFF. For the CDR3, the DNA is TGCAGTGCCGTGAATCCGGGACACTCAAATGAAAAACTGTTTTTT.

The rearrangement links TRBV30 to TRBJ2-3, with 11 positions matching TRBD2. Trimming cost V 5 bases and J 2 bases; bases outside gene matches: 6. CDR1 and CDR2 from the germline V gene are GTSNPN and SVGIG (reference sequence). The CDR3 length is 15 residues. The CDR3 DNA sequence: TGTGCCTGGGGACCGGGACTAGCGGCCACAGATACGCAGTATTTT. Its translation is CAWGPGLAATDTQYF.

The rearrangement joins TRBV2 to TRBJ1-1; TRBD1 might be the D (5 bases). Trimming removed 6 bases at V and 1 base at J, with 12 bases between. The CDR3 extends over 14 amino acids. Germline assignment: CDR1 SNHLY and CDR2 FYNNEI. CDR3 bases: TGTGCCAGCAGGGGTCAGGGAGGGAACACTGAAGCTTTCTTT. Amino acid sequence: CASRGQGGNTEAFF. Full variable domain (rest looked up from reference TRBV2 and TRBJ1-1): EPEVTQTPSHQVTQMGQEVILRCVPISNHLYFYWYRQILGQKVEFLVSFYNNEISEKSEIFDDQFSVERPDGSNFTLKIRSTKLEDSAMYFCASRGQGGNTEAFFGQGTRLTVV.

Turning to this clonotype: A much larger clone lies a single base off, so this may be a read error. CDR3: CASSFMADEQFF. CDR3 nucleotide sequence: TGTGCCAGCAGTTTCATGGCGGATGAGCAGTTCTTC. This rearrangement joins TRBV12-3 or TRBV12-4 to TRBJ2-1, with no clear D. This CDR3 comprises 12 residues. Between the trimmed V and J ends, which lost 3 bases and 8 bases, there was a span of 8 bases.

This clonotype was detected a few times. The CDR3, as DNA: TGCGCCAGCAGGGACAGTTACACCGGGGAGCTGTTTTTT. It translates to CASRDSYTGELFF. The V and J genes are TRBV10-1 and TRBJ2-2; D is perhaps TRBD1 (6 bases). V was cut by 6 bases and J by 3 bases, with 8 bases left in between. CDR1 is WNHNN, CDR2 SYGVQD, per germline (reference sequence). This CDR3 is built from 13 residues.

This clonotype was detected a few times. The V gene is TRBV20-1, the J gene TRBJ2-7; the match to TRBD2 covers 8 bases. With 5 bases clipped from V and 3 bases from J, the junction kept 6 bases outside the gene matches. The CDR3 is 13 residues long. Germline CDR1 DFQATT, CDR2 SNEGSKA (reference sequence). The chain's CDR3 is CSAYESGSYEQYF. CDR3 bases: TGCAGTGCTTACGAAAGCGGGAGCTACGAGCAGTACTTC.

V usage is TRBV20-1 and J usage is TRBJ2-1; 13 bases fit TRBD2. The ends lost 6 bases at V and 9 bases at J; junction bases unmatched: 8. The CDR3 contains 14 residues. CDR1 and CDR2 from the germline V gene are DFQATT and SNEGSKA (reference sequence). The DNA for the CDR3 is TGCAGTGCCCTTGGACTAGCGGGAGAAAGTGAGCAGTTCTTC. Its translation: CSALGLAGESEQFF.

This clonotype has just a few counts. The CDR3 nucleotides read TGCAGTGCTAGAGGACCTGGAGGGGACTACGAGCAGTACTTC. Its translation is CSARGPGGDYEQYF. The chain is built from TRBV20-1 and TRBJ2-7, with D perhaps TRBD2 (6 bases). The length of the CDR3 is 14 residues. Trimming removed 1 base at V and 3 bases at J, with 13 bases between. Germline V gene lookup returns CDR1 DFQATT and CDR2 SNEGSKA (reference sequence).

This clonotype was found many times. This chain links TRBV5-6 with TRBJ2-7; 7 bases align to TRBD1. The CDR3 is 17 amino acids. The trim removed 2 bases at V and 2 bases at J, leaving 13 bases unmatched. The germline gives CDR1 SGHDT, CDR2 YYEEEE. This CDR3 is CASSLWMRQGQPYEQYF. Here the CDR3 DNA reads TGTGCCAGCAGCTTATGGATGCGACAGGGTCAACCCTACGAGCAGTACTTC.

The V gene is TRBV6-1, the J gene TRBJ2-7, with D possibly matching TRBD1 (5 bases). The V and J ends lost 4 bases and 3 bases respectively, with 10 bases between them. Germline loops: CDR1 MNHNS, CDR2 SASEGT. CDR3 size: 13 residues. The CDR3 nucleotides read TGTGCCAGCAGTGTTACCAGGGACTACGAGCAGTACTTC. Its translation is CASSVTRDYEQYF.

This chain connects TRBV3-1 to TRBJ1-5, with a weak D call TRBD1 (5 bases). Germline V gives CDR1 LGHDT, CDR2 YNNKEL (reference sequence). The CDR3 totals 15 residues. V gave up 3 bases and J gave up 3 bases, with 12 bases separating them. CDR3 bases: TGTGCCAGCAGCCAGGACCAGGGCTTCAATCAGCCCCAGCATTTT. This encodes CASSQDQGFNQPQHF.

This clonotype has only a few counts. This chain connects TRBV27 to TRBJ2-3; no reliable D call. V was trimmed by 2 bases and J by 2 bases, leaving 8 bases between them. Per germline, CDR1 MNHEY and CDR2 SMNVEV (reference sequence). This CDR3 comprises 14 residues. The CDR3: CASSLNPVTDTQYF. CDR3 nucleotide sequence: TGTGCCAGCAGTTTAAACCCTGTCACAGATACGCAGTATTTT.

This clonotype has at least ten counts. J is TRBJ2-3 and V is TRBV20-1, with 9 bases lining up with TRBD2. CDR3 length: 14 residues. After removal of 3 bases from V and 4 bases from J, the junction contained 5 bases not matched to a gene. Germline CDR1 reads DFQATT; CDR2 reads SNEGSKA (reference sequence). Here the CDR3 DNA reads TGCAGTGCTAGTGGCGGGAGGGGACCAGATACGCAGTATTTT. As protein: CSASGGRGPDTQYF.

The chain is built from TRBV28 and TRBJ1-4; TRBD1 matches at 8 bases. This CDR3 region has 16 residues. V shed 3 bases, J shed 6 bases, and the junction held 9 bases outside the gene matches. Germline V CDR1 and CDR2: MDHEN, SYDVKM. The CDR3 DNA is TGTGCCAGCAGTTTTAGGACCGGGACAGGAGATGAAAAACTGTTTTTT. This codes for CASSFRTGTGDEKLFF.

The rearrangement joins TRBV19 to TRBJ2-3; possibly TRBD2 for D (6 bases). CDR1 and CDR2 (germline): LNHDA, SQIVND (reference sequence). Trimming left V 7 bases short and J 3 bases short, with 14 bases between. The CDR3 is made up of 14 amino acids. The DNA for the CDR3 is TGTGCCAGTAAAAAGGGTGGGGGGACAGATACGCAGTATTTT. Its translation is CASKKGGGTDTQYF.

The rearrangement uses TRBV5-6 and TRBJ2-1, with a weak D call TRBD2 (5 bases). The ends were cut back, 4 bases at V and 6 bases at J, with 17 bases in the middle. Germline-derived CDR1 and CDR2 are SGHDT and YYEEEE. This CDR3 contains 15 residues. This chain's CDR3 is CASSPPDFPINEQFF. In DNA form, the CDR3 reads TGTGCCAGCAGCCCCCCGGACTTTCCGATCAATGAGCAGTTCTTC. The whole variable domain, remainder taken from reference TRBV5-6 and TRBJ2-1, is DAGVTQSPTHLIKTRGQQVTLRCSPKSGHDTVSWYQQALGQGPQFIFQYYEEEERQRGNFPDRFSGHQFPNYSSELNVNALLLGDSALYLCASSPPDFPINEQFFGPGTRLTVL.

This clonotype was recorded many times. The rearrangement joins TRBV12-3 or TRBV12-4 to TRBJ2-1; perhaps TRBD1 as D (6 bases). This CDR3 region has 17 residues. V dropped 4 bases and J dropped 2 bases, with 18 bases sitting between them. CDR3 in amino acids: CASSWSGRGGPYNEQFF. CDR3 in DNA: TGTGCCAGCAGTTGGAGCGGCAGGGGTGGACCCTACAATGAGCAGTTCTTC.

This clonotype was observed many times. J is TRBJ2-7 and V is TRBV18; 9 positions match TRBD1. This CDR3 has 13 residues. Looked up from germline, CDR1 is KGHSH and CDR2 is LQKENI. The V gene end was trimmed by 5 bases and the J gene end by 12 bases; junction bases not matched to a gene: 11. DNA for the CDR3: TGTGCCAGCTCATCGTCCCGGGACAGGGTTCTGTACTTC. As protein: CASSSSRDRVLYF.

This clonotype was seen more than once but under ten times. The V gene is TRBV7-3, the J gene TRBJ2-2; D is ambiguous. V gave up 5 bases and J gave up 7 bases, with 11 bases separating them. The CDR3 contains 13 residues. Per the germline V gene, CDR1 is SGHTA and CDR2 is FQGTGA. CDR3 sequence (DNA): TGTGCCAGCAGCCCTCAGTTGAGCGGGGAGCTGTTTTTT. Translating it yields CASSPQLSGELFF.

This clonotype was seen many times. The genes are TRBV12-3 or TRBV12-4 and TRBJ2-1; TRBD2 matches at 10 bases. The ends lost 5 bases at V and 15 bases at J; junction bases unmatched: 10. This CDR3 is 13 amino acids long. DNA of the CDR3: TGTGCCAGCAGTATACTAGCGGGGAGTGCCGGGTTCTTC. Amino acid sequence: CASSILAGSAGFF.

This clonotype showed up just a few times. The CDR3 sequence is CASSVDSSYNEQFF. The CDR3 region has the DNA TGTGCCAGCAGCGTAGATAGCTCCTACAATGAGCAGTTCTTC. This chain connects TRBV9 to TRBJ2-1; D gene uncertain. V lost 0 bases, J lost 0 bases, and 4 bases lay in between. CDR1 is SGDLS, CDR2 YYNGEE, per germline. The length of the CDR3 is 14 residues.

This clonotype came up once. The chain couples TRBV5-1 to TRBJ2-3, with TRBD2 matching 7 bases. This CDR3 has 15 residues. Germline-derived CDR1 and CDR2 are SGHRS and YFSETQ. The J segment lost 2 bases and the V segment lost 7 bases, leaving 10 bases of the junction unmatched. This CDR3 reads CASHEGGAYTDTQYF. The CDR3, as DNA: TGCGCCAGCCATGAGGGAGGGGCGTACACAGATACGCAGTATTTT. Filled out from reference TRBV5-1 and TRBJ2-3, the complete variable domain reads KAGVTQTPRYLIKTRGQQVTLSCSPISGHRSVSWYQQTPGQGLQFLFEYFSETQRNKGNFPGRFSGRQFSNSRSEMNVSTLELGDSALYLCASHEGGAYTDTQYFGPGTRLTVL.